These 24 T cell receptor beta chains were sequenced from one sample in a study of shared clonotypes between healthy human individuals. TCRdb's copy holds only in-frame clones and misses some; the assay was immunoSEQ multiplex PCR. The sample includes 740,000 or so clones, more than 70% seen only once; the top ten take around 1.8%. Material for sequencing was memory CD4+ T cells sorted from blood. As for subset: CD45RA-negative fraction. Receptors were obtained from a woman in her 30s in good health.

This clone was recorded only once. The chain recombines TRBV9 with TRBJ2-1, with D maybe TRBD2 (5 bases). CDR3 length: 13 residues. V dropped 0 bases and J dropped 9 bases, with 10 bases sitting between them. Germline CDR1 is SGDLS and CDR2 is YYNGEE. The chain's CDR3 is CASSVVSAGEQFF. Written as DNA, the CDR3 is TGTGCCAGCAGCGTAGTCTCGGCGGGTGAGCAGTTCTTC.

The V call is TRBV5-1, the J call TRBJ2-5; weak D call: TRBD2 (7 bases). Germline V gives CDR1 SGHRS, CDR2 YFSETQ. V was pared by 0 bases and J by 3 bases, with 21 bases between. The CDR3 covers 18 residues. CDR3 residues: CASSLVGQTTGTKETQYF. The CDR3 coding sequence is TGCGCCAGCAGCTTGGTCGGACAGACCACCGGGACTAAAGAGACCCAGTACTTC. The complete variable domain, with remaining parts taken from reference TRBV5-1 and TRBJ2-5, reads KAGVTQTPRYLIKTRGQQVTLSCSPISGHRSVSWYQQTPGQGLQFLFEYFSETQRNKGNFPGRFSGRQFSNSRSEMNVSTLELGDSALYLCASSLVGQTTGTKETQYFGPGTRLLVL.

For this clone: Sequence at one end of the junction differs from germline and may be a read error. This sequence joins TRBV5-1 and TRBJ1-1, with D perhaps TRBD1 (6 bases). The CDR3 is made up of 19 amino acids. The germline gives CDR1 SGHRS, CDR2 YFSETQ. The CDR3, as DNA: TGCGTCAGCAGCTTGGCTGGACAGAAAGCAGGCATCATGAACACTGAAGCTTTCTTT. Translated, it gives CVSSLAGQKAGIMNTEAFF.

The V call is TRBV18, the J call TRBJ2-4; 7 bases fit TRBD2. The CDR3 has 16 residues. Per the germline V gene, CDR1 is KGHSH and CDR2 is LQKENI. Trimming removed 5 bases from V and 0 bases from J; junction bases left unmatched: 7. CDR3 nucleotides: TGTGCCAGCTCAGATTCTAGCGGCCTAGCCAAAAACATTCAGTACTTC. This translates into CASSDSSGLAKNIQYF.

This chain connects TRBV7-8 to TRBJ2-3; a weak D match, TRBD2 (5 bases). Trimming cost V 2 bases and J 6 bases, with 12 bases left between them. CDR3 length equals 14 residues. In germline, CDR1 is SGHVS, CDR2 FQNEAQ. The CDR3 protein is CASSLTGKADTQYF. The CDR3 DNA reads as TGTGCCAGCAGCTTAACGGGAAAGGCCGATACGCAGTATTTT.

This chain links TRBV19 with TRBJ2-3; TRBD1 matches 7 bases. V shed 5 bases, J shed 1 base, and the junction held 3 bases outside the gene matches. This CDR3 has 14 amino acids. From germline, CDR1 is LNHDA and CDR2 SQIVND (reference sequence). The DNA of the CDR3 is TGTGCCAGTAGTTCAGACAGGGGCACAGATACGCAGTATTTT. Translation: CASSSDRGTDTQYF.

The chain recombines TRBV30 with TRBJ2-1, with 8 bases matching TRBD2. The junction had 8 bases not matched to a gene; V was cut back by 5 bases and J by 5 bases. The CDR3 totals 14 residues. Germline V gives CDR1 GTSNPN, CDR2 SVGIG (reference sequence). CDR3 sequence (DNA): TGTGCCTGGGAAAATAGCGGGACCCACAATGAGCAGTTCTTC. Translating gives CAWENSGTHNEQFF.

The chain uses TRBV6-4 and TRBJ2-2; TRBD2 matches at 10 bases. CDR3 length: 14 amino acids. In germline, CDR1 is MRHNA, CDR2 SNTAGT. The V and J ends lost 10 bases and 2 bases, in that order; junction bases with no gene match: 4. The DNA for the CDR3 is TGTGCCACCCGGACTAGCGGAAACACCGGGGAGCTGTTTTTT. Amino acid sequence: CATRTSGNTGELFF.

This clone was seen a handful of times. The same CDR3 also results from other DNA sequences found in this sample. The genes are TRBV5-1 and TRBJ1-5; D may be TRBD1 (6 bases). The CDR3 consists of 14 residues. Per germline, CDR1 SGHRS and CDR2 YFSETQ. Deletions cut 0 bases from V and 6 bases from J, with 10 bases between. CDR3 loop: CASSLEGGGQPQHF. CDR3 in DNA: TGCGCCAGCAGCTTGGAAGGGGGAGGTCAGCCCCAGCATTTT.

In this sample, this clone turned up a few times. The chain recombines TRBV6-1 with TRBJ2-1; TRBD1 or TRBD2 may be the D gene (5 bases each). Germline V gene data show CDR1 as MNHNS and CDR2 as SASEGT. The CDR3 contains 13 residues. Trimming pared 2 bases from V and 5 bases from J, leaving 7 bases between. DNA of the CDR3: TGTGCCAGCAGTGAACAGGGACACAATGAGCAGTTCTTC. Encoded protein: CASSEQGHNEQFF.

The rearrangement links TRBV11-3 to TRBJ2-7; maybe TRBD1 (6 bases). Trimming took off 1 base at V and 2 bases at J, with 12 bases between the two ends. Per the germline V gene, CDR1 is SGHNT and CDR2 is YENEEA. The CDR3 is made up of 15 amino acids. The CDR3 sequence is CASSLGDSGAYEQYF. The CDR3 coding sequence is TGTGCCAGCAGCTTAGGAGATTCAGGGGCCTACGAGCAGTACTTC. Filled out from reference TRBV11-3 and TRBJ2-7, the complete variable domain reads EAGVVQSPRYKIIEKKQPVAFWCNPISGHNTLYWYLQNLGQGPELLIRYENEEAVDDSQLPKDRFSAERLKGVDSTLKIQPAELGDSAVYLCASSLGDSGAYEQYFGPGTRLTVT.

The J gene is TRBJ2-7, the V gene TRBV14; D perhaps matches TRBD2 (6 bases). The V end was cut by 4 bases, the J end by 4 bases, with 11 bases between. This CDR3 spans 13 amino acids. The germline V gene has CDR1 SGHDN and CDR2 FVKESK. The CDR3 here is CASSRTGTYEQYF. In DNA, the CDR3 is TGTGCCAGCAGCCGGACGGGGACTTACGAGCAGTACTTC.

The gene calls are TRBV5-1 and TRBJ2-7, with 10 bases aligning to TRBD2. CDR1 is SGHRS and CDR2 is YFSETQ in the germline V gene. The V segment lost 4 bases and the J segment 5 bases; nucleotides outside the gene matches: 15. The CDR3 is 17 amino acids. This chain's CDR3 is CASSMGGSLAGVHEQYF. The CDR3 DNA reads TGCGCCAGCAGCATGGGAGGGTCCCTAGCGGGAGTCCACGAGCAGTACTTC.

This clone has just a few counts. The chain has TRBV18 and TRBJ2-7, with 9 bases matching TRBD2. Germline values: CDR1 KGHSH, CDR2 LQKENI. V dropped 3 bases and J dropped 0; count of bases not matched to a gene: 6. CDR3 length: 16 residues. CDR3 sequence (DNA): TGTGCCAGCTCACCGGTTAGCGGGAGAACCTCCTACGAGCAGTACTTC. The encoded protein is CASSPVSGRTSYEQYF.

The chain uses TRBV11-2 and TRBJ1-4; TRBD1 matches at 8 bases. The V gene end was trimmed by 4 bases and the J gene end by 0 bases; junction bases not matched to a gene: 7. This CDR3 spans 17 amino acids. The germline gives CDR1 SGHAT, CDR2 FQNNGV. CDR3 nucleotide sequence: TGTGCCAGCAGCTCGGCAGGGGGCCCTGCAACTAATGAAAAACTGTTTTTT. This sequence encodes CASSSAGGPATNEKLFF.

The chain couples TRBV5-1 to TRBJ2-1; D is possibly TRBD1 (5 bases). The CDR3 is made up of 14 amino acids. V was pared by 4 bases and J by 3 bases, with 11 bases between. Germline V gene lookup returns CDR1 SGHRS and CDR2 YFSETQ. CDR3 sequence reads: CASSATGLYNEQFF. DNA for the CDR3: TGCGCCAGCAGCGCCACAGGCCTCTACAATGAGCAGTTCTTC.

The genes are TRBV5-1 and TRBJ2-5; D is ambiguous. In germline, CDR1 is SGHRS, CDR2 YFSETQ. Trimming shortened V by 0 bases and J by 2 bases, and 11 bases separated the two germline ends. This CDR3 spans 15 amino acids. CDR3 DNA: TGCGCCAGCAGCTTGGCCGTAAACTGGCAAGAGACCCAGTACTTC. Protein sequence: CASSLAVNWQETQYF.

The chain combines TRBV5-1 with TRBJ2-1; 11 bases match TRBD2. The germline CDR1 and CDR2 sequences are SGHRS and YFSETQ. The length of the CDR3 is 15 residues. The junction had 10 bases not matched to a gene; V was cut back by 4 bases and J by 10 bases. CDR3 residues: CASSPGTSGTIEQFF. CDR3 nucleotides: TGCGCCAGCAGCCCCGGGACTAGCGGTACAATCGAGCAGTTCTTC.

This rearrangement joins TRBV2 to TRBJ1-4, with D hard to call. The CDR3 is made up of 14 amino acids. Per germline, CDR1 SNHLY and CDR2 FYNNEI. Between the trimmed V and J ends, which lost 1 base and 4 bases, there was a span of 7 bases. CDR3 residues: CASSEGGYNEKLFF. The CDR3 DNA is TGTGCCAGCAGTGAAGGGGGTTATAATGAAAAACTGTTTTTT.

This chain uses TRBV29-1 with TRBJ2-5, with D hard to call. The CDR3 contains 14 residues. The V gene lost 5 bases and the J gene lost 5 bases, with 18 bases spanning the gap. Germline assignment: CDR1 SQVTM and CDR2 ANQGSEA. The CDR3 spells CSVCRLAVVETQYF. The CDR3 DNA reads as TGCAGCGTTTGCCGTCTCGCGGTGGTGGAGACCCAGTACTTC. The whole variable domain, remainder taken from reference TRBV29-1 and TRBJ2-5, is SAVISQKPSRDICQRGTSLTIQCQVDSQVTMMFWYRQQPGQSLTLIATANQGSEATYESGFVIDKFPISRPNLTFSTLTVSNMSPEDSSIYLCSVCRLAVVETQYFGPGTRLLVL.

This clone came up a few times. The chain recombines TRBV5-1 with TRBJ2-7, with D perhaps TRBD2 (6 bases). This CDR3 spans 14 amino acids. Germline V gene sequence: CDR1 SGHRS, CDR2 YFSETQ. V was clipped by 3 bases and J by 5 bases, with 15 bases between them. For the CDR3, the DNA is TGCGCCAGCAGCTGGGGCGCCGGGACTCACGAGCAGTACTTC. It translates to CASSWGAGTHEQYF.

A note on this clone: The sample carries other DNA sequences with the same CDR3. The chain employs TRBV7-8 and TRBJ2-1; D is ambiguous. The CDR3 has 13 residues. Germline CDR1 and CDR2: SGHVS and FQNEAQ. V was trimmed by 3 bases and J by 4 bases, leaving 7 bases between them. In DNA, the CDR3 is TGTGCCAGCAGCTTTAGGGAATACAATGAGCAGTTCTTC. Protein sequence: CASSFREYNEQFF. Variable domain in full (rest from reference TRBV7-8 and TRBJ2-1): GAGVSQSPRYKVAKRGQDVALRCDPISGHVSLFWYQQALGQGPEFLTYFQNEAQLDKSGLPSDRFFAERPEGSVSTLKIQRTQQEDSAVYLCASSFREYNEQFFGPGTRLTVL.

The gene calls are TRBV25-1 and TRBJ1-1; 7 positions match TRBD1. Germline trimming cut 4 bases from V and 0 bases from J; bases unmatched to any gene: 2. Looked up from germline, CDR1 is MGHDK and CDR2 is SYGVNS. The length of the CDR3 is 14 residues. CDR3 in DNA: TGTGCCAGCAGTGGGGGACAGTTGAACACTGAAGCTTTCTTT. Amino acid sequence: CASSGGQLNTEAFF.

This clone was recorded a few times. The CDR3: CASSLWTGEQPQHF. The CDR3 region has the DNA TGTGCCAGCAGTTTATGGACAGGGGAACAGCCCCAGCATTTT. The rearrangement joins TRBV28 to TRBJ1-5; TRBD1 matches 8 bases. The CDR3 contains 14 residues. V gave up 0 bases and J gave up 7 bases; unmatched junction bases: 2. CDR1 and CDR2 (germline): MDHEN, SYDVKM.